This T cell receptor (beta chain) was captured by sequencing in a study of sequential checkpoint blockade in melanoma. Findings and caveats of the study: T-cell fraction and clonality followed PD-L1 and CD8+ counts, not mutational load.

Produced via immunoSEQ multiplex PCR; TCRdb's table is partial and in-frame only. The sample carries approximately 12,000 clones, 27% recorded once. As to treatment: randomized to nivolumab then ipilimumab (arm A) or the reverse (arm B). This clone was observed a handful of times. Its matching antigen is unknown. Germline V gene sequence: CDR1 SGHNT, CDR2 YENEEA. Trimming cost V 1 base and J 0 bases; bases outside gene matches: 5. This CDR3 region has 18 residues. The TCR sequence derives from a human donor with melanoma. Sequenced material: tumor tissue (inferred from file names), taken from a patient given nivolumab and ipilimumab in sequence. V usage is TRBV11-3 and J usage is TRBJ2-3; 12 positions agree with TRBD2. The CDR3 spells CASSLGLAGDYSTDTQYF. DNA of the CDR3: TGTGCCAGCAGCTTAGGACTAGCGGGAGACTATAGCACAGATACGCAGTATTTT.